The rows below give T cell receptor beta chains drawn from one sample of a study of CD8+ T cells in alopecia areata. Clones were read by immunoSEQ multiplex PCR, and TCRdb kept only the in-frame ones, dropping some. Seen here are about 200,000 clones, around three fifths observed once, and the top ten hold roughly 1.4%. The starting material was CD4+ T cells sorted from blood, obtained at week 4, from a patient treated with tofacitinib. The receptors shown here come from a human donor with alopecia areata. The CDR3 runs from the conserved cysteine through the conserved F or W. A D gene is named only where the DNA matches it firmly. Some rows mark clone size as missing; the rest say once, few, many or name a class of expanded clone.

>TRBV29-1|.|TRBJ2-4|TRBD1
CSVGGQGLDIQYF
TGCAGCGTTGGCGGACAGGGGCTGGACATTCAGTACTTC
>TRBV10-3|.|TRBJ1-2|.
CAIRATGDDGYTF
TGTGCCATCAGGGCGACAGGAGACGATGGCTACACCTTC
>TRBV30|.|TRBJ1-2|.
CAWSGGAAGYGYTF
TGTGCCTGGAGTGGAGGTGCCGCCGGGTATGGCTACACCTTC
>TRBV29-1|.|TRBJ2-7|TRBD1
CSVGTGPNYEQYF
TGCAGCGTGGGGACAGGGCCCAATTACGAGCAGTACTTC
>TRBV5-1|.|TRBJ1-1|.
CASSLGVYTEAFF
TGCGCCAGCAGCTTAGGGGTGTACACTGAAGCTTTCTTT
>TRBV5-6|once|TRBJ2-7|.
CASSLGPNSGTYEQYF
TGTGCCAGCAGCTTGGGCCCCAATAGCGGAACCTACGAGCAGTACTTC
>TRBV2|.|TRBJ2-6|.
CAAAPGANVLTF
TGTGCCGCAGCGCCTGGGGCCAACGTCCTGACTTTC
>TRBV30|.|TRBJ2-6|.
CAWKVTGANVLTF
TGTGCCTGGAAAGTCACTGGGGCCAACGTCCTGACTTTC
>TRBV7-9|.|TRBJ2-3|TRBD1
CASSSKTGEPDTQYF
TGTGCCAGCAGCTCCAAGACAGGGGAACCAGATACGCAGTATTTT
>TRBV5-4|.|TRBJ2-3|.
CASSLEGGPLDTQYF
TGTGCCAGCAGCTTGGAAGGGGGGCCATTAGATACGCAGTATTTT
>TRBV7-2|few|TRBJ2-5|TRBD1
CASSHGQGKTQYF
TGTGCCAGCAGCCACGGACAGGGGAAGACCCAGTACTTC
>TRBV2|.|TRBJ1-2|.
CASTGRQGANYGYTF
TGTGCCAGCACGGGGAGGCAGGGTGCTAACTATGGCTACACCTTC
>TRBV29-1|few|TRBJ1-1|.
CSVEVFFGPAFF
TGCAGCGTTGAGGTTTTCTTCGGCCCAGCTTTCTTT
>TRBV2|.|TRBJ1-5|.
CASTQGGNQPQHF
TGTGCCAGCACACAGGGAGGCAATCAGCCCCAGCATTTT
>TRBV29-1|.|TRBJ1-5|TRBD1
CSVEGQGNQPQHF
TGCAGCGTTGAAGGACAGGGGAATCAGCCCCAGCATTTT
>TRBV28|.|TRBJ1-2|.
CASSPRGGLEGYTF
TGTGCCAGCAGCCCACGGGGGGGTTTGGAGGGCTACACCTTC
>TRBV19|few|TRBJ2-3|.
CAGTGASTDTQYF
TGTGCCGGTACAGGAGCTAGCACAGATACGCAGTATTTT
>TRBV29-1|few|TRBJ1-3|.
CSVYNRSGNTIYF
TGCAGCGTTTATAACCGTTCTGGAAACACCATATATTTT
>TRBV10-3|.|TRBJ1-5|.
CAISGSGDQPQHF
TGTGCCATCAGTGGTTCAGGGGACCAGCCCCAGCATTTT
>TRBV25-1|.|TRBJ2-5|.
CASEEQGRETQYF
TGTGCCAGCGAAGAACAGGGTAGGGAGACCCAGTACTTC
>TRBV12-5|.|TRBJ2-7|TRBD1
CASGQGAAYEQYF
TGTGCTAGTGGCCAGGGGGCTGCCTACGAGCAGTACTTC
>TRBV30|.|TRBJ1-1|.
CAWSVLGGTEAFF
TGTGCCTGGAGTGTACTAGGGGGAACCGAAGCTTTCTTT
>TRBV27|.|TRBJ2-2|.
CASSLGTPNTGELFF
TGTGCCAGCAGTTTAGGGACACCGAACACCGGGGAGCTGTTTTTT
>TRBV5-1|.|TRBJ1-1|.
CASSPSGAGMNTEAFF
TGCGCCAGCAGCCCCTCGGGCGCAGGGATGAACACTGAAGCTTTCTTT
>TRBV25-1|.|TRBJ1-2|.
CASSEWVAYGYTF
TGTGCCAGCAGTGAATGGGTGGCCTATGGCTACACCTTC
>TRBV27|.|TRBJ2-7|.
CASSLLGYHEQYF
TGTGCCAGCAGTTTATTGGGTTACCACGAGCAGTACTTC
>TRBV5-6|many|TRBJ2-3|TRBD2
CASSPGLASDTQYF
TGTGCCAGCAGCCCGGGACTAGCGTCAGATACGCAGTATTTT
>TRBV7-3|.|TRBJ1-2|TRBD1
CASSSGTGEVKGYTF
TGTGCCAGCAGCTCGGGGACAGGGGAAGTGAAGGGCTACACCTTC
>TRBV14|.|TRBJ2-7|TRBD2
CASSHSLAEQYF
TGTGCCAGCAGCCATTCACTAGCGGAGCAGTACTTC
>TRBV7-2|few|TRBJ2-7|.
CASSPGAGTYEQYF
TGTGCCAGCAGCCCAGGGGCAGGGACCTACGAGCAGTACTTC
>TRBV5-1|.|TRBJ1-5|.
CASSLAGGLNQPQHF
TGCGCCAGCAGCTTGGCCGGCGGTTTGAATCAGCCCCAGCATTTT
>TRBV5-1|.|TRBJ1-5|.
CASSREGSQPQHF
TGCGCCAGCTCACGGGAGGGTAGCCAGCCCCAGCATTTT
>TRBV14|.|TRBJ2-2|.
CASSLQGWDTGELFF
TGTGCCAGCAGCTTACAGGGTTGGGACACCGGGGAGCTGTTTTTT
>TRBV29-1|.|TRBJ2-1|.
CSSDEQFF
TGCTCGTCGGATGAGCAGTTCTTC
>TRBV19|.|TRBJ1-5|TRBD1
CASSTLPQGHSNQPQHF
TGTGCCAGTAGTACACTCCCACAGGGGCATAGCAATCAGCCCCAGCATTTT
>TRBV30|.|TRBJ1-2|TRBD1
CAETGDGKNGYTF
TGTGCAGAAACAGGGGATGGGAAGAATGGCTACACCTTC
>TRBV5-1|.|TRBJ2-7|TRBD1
CASSFDRGGEQYF
TGCGCCAGCAGCTTCGACAGGGGAGGTGAGCAGTACTTC
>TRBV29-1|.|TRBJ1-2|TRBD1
CSVAGQGLTGYTF
TGCAGCGTGGCGGGACAGGGGTTGACTGGCTACACCTTC
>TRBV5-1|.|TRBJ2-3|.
CASSLEVRDTQYF
TGCGCCAGCAGCTTGGAGGTGCGGGATACGCAGTATTTT
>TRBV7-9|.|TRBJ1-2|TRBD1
CASSSPIDRGGYTF
TGTGCCAGCAGCTCACCAATAGACAGGGGTGGCTACACCTTC
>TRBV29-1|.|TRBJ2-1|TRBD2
CSAVGTSDEQFF
TGCAGCGCCGTTGGGACTAGCGATGAGCAGTTCTTC
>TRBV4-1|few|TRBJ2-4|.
CASSQDRNIQYF
TGCGCCAGCAGCCAAGATAGAAACATTCAGTACTTC
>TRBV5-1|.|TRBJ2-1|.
CASGSTPSSYNEQFF
TGCGCCAGCGGTTCAACCCCTTCTTCCTACAATGAGCAGTTCTTC
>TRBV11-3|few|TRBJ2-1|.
CASSSSQGSEQFF
TGTGCCAGCAGCTCAAGCCAGGGAAGTGAGCAGTTCTTC
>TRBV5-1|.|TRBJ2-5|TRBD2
CASSLTGTSGQETQYF
TGCGCCAGCAGCTTAACCGGGACTAGCGGCCAAGAGACCCAGTACTTC
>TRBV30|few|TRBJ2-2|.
CAWSVPGELFF
TGTGCCTGGAGTGTACCCGGGGAGCTGTTTTTT
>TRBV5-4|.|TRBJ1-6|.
CASSLGTGRMGNSPLHF
TGTGCCAGCAGCTTGGGCACAGGGAGGATGGGTAATTCACCCCTCCACTTT
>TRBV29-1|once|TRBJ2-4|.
CSASGEAKNIQYF
TGCAGCGCCTCCGGGGAAGCCAAAAACATTCAGTACTTC
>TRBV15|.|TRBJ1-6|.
CATSTGRKTYNSPLHF
TGTGCCACCAGCACAGGACGGAAGACCTATAATTCACCCCTCCACTTT
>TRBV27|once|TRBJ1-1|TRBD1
CASSRPGQGTEAFF
TGTGCCAGCAGTCGTCCGGGACAGGGAACTGAAGCTTTCTTT